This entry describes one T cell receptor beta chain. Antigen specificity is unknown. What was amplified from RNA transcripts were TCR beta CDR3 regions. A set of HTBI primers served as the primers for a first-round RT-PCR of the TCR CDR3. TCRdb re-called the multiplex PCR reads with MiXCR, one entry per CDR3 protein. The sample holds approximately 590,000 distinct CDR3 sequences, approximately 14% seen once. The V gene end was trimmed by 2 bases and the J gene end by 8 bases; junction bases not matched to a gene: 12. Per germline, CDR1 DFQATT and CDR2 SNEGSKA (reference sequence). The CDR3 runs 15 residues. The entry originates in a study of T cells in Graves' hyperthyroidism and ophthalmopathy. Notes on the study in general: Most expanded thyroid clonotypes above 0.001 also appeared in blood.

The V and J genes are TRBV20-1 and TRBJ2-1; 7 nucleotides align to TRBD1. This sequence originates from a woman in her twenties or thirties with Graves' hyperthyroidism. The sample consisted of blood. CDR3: CSARIRQGVMYEQFF. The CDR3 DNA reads TGCAGTGCTAGAATTCGGCAGGGGGTCATGTATGAGCAGTTCTTC.